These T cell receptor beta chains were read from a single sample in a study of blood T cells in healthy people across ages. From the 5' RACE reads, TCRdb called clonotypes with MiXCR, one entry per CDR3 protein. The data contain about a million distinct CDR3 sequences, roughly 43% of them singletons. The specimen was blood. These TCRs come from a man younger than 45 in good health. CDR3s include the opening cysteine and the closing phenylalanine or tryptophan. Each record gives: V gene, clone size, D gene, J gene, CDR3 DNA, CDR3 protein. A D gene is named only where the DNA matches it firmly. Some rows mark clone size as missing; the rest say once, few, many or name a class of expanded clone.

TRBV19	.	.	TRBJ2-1	TGTGCCAGTAGTATAGTGGGGGGTCTTAGAAATGAGCAGTTCTTC	CASSIVGGLRNEQFF
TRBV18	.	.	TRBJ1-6	TGTGCCAGCTCACCAGCCGCAGGACAGTCGAATTCACCCCTCCACTTT	CASSPAAGQSNSPLHF
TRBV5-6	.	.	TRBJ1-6	TGTGCCAGCAGCCAGAACGGACAGAAGTATTCACCCCTCCACTTT	CASSQNGQKYSPLHF
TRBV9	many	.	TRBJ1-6	TGTGCCAGCAGCGAGGCAGCCGGTACACCCCTCCACTTT	CASSEAAGTPLHF
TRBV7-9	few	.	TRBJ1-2	TGTGCCAGCAGCTCCGGACTTTACTATGGCTACACCTTC	CASSSGLYYGYTF
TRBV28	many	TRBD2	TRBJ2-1	TGTGCCAGCAGCCCCAGCGGGGGGGATAATGAGCAGTTCTTC	CASSPSGGDNEQFF
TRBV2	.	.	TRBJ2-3	TGTGCCAGCAGTGAAGCGCGGCTTGCTAGAGGCACAGATACGCAGTATTTT	CASSEARLARGTDTQYF
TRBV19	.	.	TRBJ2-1	TGTGCCAGTAGTATAACGCATGAGCAGTTCTTC	CASSITHEQFF
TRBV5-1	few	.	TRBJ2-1	TGCGCCAGCAGCTTGGTAAGCAGTCGGGTATACAATGAGCAGTTCTTC	CASSLVSSRVYNEQFF
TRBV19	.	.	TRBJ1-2	TGTGCCAGTAGTATAATGGTTGGGACCCCCTATGGCTACACCTTC	CASSIMVGTPYGYTF
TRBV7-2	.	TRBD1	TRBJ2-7	TGTGCCAGCAGCTTACAGACAGGGAAGGGGAACGAGCAGTACTTC	CASSLQTGKGNEQYF
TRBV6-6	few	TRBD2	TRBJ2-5	TGTGCCAGCAGTTCAGGGACTAGCGGGGAATTCGAGACCCAGTACTTC	CASSSGTSGEFETQYF
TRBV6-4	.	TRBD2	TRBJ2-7	TGTGCCAGCACTCTGGGACTAGCGTGCGAGCAGTACTTC	CASTLGLACEQYF
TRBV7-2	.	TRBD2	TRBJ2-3	TGTGCCAGCAGTTTAAGGGTAGCGGGGAGCACAGATACGCAGTATTTT	CASSLRVAGSTDTQYF
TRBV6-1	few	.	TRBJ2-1	TGTGCCAGCAGGGATGGGACATTAAGGGGTGAGCAGTTCTTC	CASRDGTLRGEQFF
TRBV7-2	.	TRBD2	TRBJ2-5	TGTGCTAGCAAAAAAAGGGTTAGCGGGGGCCAAGAGACCCAGTACTTC	CASKKRVSGGQETQYF
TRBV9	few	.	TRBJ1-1	TGTGCCAGCAGCGTAGAGGTGGGCGCGACTGAAGCTTTCTTT	CASSVEVGATEAFF
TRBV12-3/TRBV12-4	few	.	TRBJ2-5	TGTGCCAGCAGTTTATCCACGGCCCAAGAGACCCAGTACTTC	CASSLSTAQETQYF
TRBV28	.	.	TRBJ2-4	TGTGCCAGCAGTTACCCTCACGGGACGGGGAACATTCAGTACTTC	CASSYPHGTGNIQYF
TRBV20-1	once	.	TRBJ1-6	TGCAGTGCTAGAGATGCGGCCCCGGGTTTAACCCTCCACTTT	CSARDAAPGLTLHF
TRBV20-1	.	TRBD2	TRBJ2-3	TGCAGTGCTCGCACTAGCGGGGGGGTTCCGAGCACAGATACGCAGTATTTT	CSARTSGGVPSTDTQYF
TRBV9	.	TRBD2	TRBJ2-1	TGTGCCAGCAGCCCCCGACTTAGCGGGGGGGCGAGCAATGAGCAGTTCTTC	CASSPRLSGGASNEQFF
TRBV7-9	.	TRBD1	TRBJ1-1	TGTGCCACGCGAATAATGGACAGGCGGAGAGCTTTCTTT	CATRIMDRRRAFF
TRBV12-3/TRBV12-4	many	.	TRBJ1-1	TGTGCCAGCAGACAACAGGAGAACACTGAAGCTTTCTTT	CASRQQENTEAFF
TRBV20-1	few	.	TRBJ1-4	TGCAGTGCCCAGGGGTCGGGGAGTGGTGCAACTAATGAAAAACTGTTTTTT	CSAQGSGSGATNEKLFF
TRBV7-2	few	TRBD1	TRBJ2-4	TGTGCCAGCAGCTTACGGACTCGGGACAGGGGAAACATTCAGTACTTC	CASSLRTRDRGNIQYF
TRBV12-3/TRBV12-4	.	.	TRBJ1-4	TGTGCCAGCAGCTCCCGTCTAAGCCTACTGTTTTTT	CASSSRLSLLFF
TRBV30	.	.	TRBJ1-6	TGTGCCTGGAGTTGGTTAGAGACATATAATTCACCCCTCCACTTT	CAWSWLETYNSPLHF
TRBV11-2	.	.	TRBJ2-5	TGTGCCAGCAGCTTAAGGATGACCCAAGAGACCCAGTACTTC	CASSLRMTQETQYF
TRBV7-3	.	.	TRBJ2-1	TGTGCCAGCAGCCGCCTAGGTCTTGAAGACAATGAGCAGTTCTTC	CASSRLGLEDNEQFF
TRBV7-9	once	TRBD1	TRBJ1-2	TGTGCCAGCAGCGTAGACGGGACAGGGACAACTTATGGCTACACCTTC	CASSVDGTGTTYGYTF
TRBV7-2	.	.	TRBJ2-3	TGTGCCAGCACGCGGGACTCCTATAGGGCAGATACGCAGTATTTT	CASTRDSYRADTQYF
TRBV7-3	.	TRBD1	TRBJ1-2	TGTGCCAGCAGCTTCCTGGGGACAGGCATATTGAGCTACACCTTC	CASSFLGTGILSYTF
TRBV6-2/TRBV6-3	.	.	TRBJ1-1	TGTGCCAGCAGGGTTAGCGGGGAGTACTCTGAAGCTTTCTTT	CASRVSGEYSEAFF
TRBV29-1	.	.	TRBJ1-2	TGCAGCGTTGAAGATCCCGTTGGCTATGGCTACACCTTC	CSVEDPVGYGYTF
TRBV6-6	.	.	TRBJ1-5	TGTGCCAGCAGTTACTCTGGGGGGGGCCTCGATCAGCCCCAGCATTTT	CASSYSGGGLDQPQHF
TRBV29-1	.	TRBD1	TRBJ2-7	TGCAGCGCCGTAGACAGGGGGCAGTACGAGCAGTACTTC	CSAVDRGQYEQYF
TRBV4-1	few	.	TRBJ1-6	TGCGCCAGCAGCCAAGATAGGGCTGCCGGAGCCTCCTATAATTCACCCCTCCACTTT	CASSQDRAAGASYNSPLHF
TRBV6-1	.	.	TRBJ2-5	TGTGCCAGCAGTGAAGCGCTAGGAGAGACCCAGTACTTC	CASSEALGETQYF
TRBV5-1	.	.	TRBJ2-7	TGTGCCAGCAGCTTGGGCCGGGTCGGGGGCACCTACAATGAGCAGTACTTC	CASSLGRVGGTYNEQYF
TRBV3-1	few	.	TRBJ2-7	TGTGCCAGCAGCCAACCCCAGGGATTAGCGAACGAGCAGTACTTC	CASSQPQGLANEQYF